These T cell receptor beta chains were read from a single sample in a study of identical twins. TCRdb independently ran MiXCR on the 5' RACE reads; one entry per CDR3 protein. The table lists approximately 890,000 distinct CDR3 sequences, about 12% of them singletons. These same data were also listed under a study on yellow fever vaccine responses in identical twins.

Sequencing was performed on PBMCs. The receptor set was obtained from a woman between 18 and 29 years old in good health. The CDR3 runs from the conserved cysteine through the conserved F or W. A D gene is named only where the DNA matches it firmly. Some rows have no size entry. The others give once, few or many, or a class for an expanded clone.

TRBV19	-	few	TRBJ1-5	TGTGCCAGTAGTACCGGACAGAAGAATCAGCCCCAGCATTTT	CASSTGQKNQPQHF
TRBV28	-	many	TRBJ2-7	TGTGCCAGCAGTTGGTTGGTTGGGCAGGGTGAGCCCTACGAGCAGTACTTC	CASSWLVGQGEPYEQYF
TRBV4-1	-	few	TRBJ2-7	TGCGCCAGCAGCCAAGGGGCTAGCGCGGTCTACGAGCAGTACTTC	CASSQGASAVYEQYF
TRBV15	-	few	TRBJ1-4	TGTGCCACCAGCAGTGACCTGGGAACTAATGAAAAACTGTTTTTT	CATSSDLGTNEKLFF
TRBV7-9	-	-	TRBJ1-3	TGTGCCACCCAGTGGGGACAAAGCTCTGGAAACACCATATATTTT	CATQWGQSSGNTIYF
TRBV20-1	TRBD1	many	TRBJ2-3	TGCAGTGCTACTACACAGGGGACAGATACGCAGTATTTT	CSATTQGTDTQYF
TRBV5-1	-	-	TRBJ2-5	TGCGCCAGCAGCTTGTCCGGGGCCACCGGGGAGACCCAGTACTTC	CASSLSGATGETQYF
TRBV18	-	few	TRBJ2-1	TGTGCCAGCTCGACTGACAGTGGGACCTACAATGAGCAGTTCTTC	CASSTDSGTYNEQFF
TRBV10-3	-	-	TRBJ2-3	TGTGCCATCAGTGAGTCGGGCGGTAGCACAGATACGCAGTATTTT	CAISESGGSTDTQYF
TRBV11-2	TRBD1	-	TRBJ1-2	TGTGCCAGCAGCTCCGGGACAGGGGGCTTTGGCTACACCTTC	CASSSGTGGFGYTF
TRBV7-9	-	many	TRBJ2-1	TGTGCCAGCAGCAAGACCTACAATGAGCAGTTCTTC	CASSKTYNEQFF